This T cell receptor beta chain is from a study of blood T cell repertoires in COVID-19. Study overall: T cells, B-cell-depleted T cells, or PBMCs provided the cDNA or gDNA that served as material.

The data were produced by immunoSEQ multiplex PCR, yet TCRdb's version contains in-frame clones alone and is incomplete. Among more than 450,000 clones listed, 87% were seen once. Trimming removed 3 bases at V and 8 bases at J, with 13 bases between. The CDR3 has 13 amino acids. The germline CDR1 and CDR2 sequences are GTSNPN and SVGIG (reference sequence). Recruits, aged roughly 18 to 100 years, lived in some 25 US areas. Donors were grouped by their self-reported clinical history. The rearrangement joins TRBV30 to TRBJ1-4; D gene unclear. The clonotype originates from a young woman who had recovered from COVID-19. Material: PBMCs or T cells enriched from blood (not recorded which). Here the CDR3 DNA reads TGTGCCTGGAGCGTATACGAGGGCGAAAAACTGTTTTTT. Protein: CAWSVYEGEKLFF.